Following are 23 T cell receptor beta chains from one sample sequenced in a study of blood T cell repertoires in COVID-19. Using immunoSEQ multiplex PCR, the repertoire was profiled, and TCRdb retains in-frame clones only, with some absent. The table has roughly 350,000 clones, around 87% seen once. The sample consisted of peripheral blood. The receptors here all came from a woman younger than 45 with COVID-19, enrolled during active disease.

This clone was counted a few times. The chain couples TRBV27 to TRBJ2-1; tentatively, D is TRBD1 (7 bases). CDR3 length: 14 residues. The germline V gene has CDR1 MNHEY and CDR2 SMNVEV (reference sequence). The V and J ends lost 6 bases and 6 bases respectively, with 15 bases between them. This CDR3 is CASSHRQGLNEQFF. DNA for the CDR3: TGTGCCAGCAGCCACAGACAGGGACTCAATGAGCAGTTCTTC.

The rearrangement uses TRBV9 and TRBJ2-3; 9 bases agree with TRBD2. The CDR3 is 15 amino acids. Per the germline V gene, CDR1 is SGDLS and CDR2 is YYNGEE. V lost 4 bases to trimming and J lost 5 bases; unmatched junction nucleotides: 8. Written as DNA, the CDR3 is TGTGCCAGCAGCCCCCGCCGCGGGAGGGTAGATACGCAGTATTTT. Amino acid sequence: CASSPRRGRVDTQYF.

V is TRBV9 and J is TRBJ1-1; 11 bases align to TRBD1. J lost 5 bases, V lost 5 bases, and 8 bases had no gene match. The CDR3 runs to 15 residues. Per germline, CDR1 SGDLS and CDR2 YYNGEE. The CDR3 loop reads CASSAGTGGVTEAFF. The CDR3 coding sequence is TGTGCCAGCAGTGCCGGGACAGGGGGTGTAACTGAAGCTTTCTTT.

This sequence joins TRBV11-2 and TRBJ2-2; 7 nucleotides match TRBD2. The CDR3 extends over 19 amino acids. V was pared by 4 bases and J by 5 bases, with 19 bases of the junction left unmatched. Germline-derived CDR1 and CDR2 are SGHAT and FQNNGV. This CDR3 reads CASSWGGFLREKYTGELFF. The DNA of the CDR3 is TGTGCCAGCAGCTGGGGGGGTTTTTTGCGGGAGAAATATACCGGGGAGCTGTTTTTT.

The rearrangement joins TRBV11-2 to TRBJ2-5, with D maybe TRBD2 (5 bases). The CDR3 loop spans 14 amino acids. CDR1 SGHAT and CDR2 FQNNGV come from the germline V gene. The germline V and J ends were trimmed by 3 bases and 5 bases, with 13 bases remaining between them. For the CDR3, the DNA is TGTGCCAGCAGCTTGGGCACACAGCGGGAGACCCAGTACTTC. Amino acid sequence: CASSLGTQRETQYF.

This clone is a singleton in its sample. This chain joins TRBV14 and TRBJ2-1, with TRBD2 matching 16 bases. Germline lookup yields CDR1 SGHDN and CDR2 FVKESK. This CDR3 contains 17 residues. Trimming took 4 bases from V and 7 from J; bases not matched to a gene: 7. Here the CDR3 DNA reads TGTGCCAGCAGCCTCCCCCCGGGACTAGCGGGAGGGAATGAGCAGTTCTTC. It specifies CASSLPPGLAGGNEQFF. Based on the CDR3 plus reference TRBV14 and TRBJ2-1, the full variable domain is EAGVTQFPSHSVIEKGQTVTLRCDPISGHDNLYWYRRVMGKEIKFLLHFVKESKQDESGMPNNRFLAERTGGTYSTLKVQPAELEDSGVYFCASSLPPGLAGGNEQFFGPGTRLTVL.

A few counts support this clone. This chain joins TRBV18 and TRBJ2-5; possible D gene TRBD2, 6 bases. Trimming stripped 3 bases from V and 3 bases from J, with 17 bases between. CDR3 size: 16 residues. Germline V gene sequence: CDR1 KGHSH, CDR2 LQKENI. The CDR3 protein is CASSPSNRGLKETQYF. The CDR3 coding sequence is TGTGCCAGCTCACCTTCGAATAGGGGACTGAAAGAGACCCAGTACTTC.

The CDR3 sequence is CASSRAGTYAGELFF. The CDR3 DNA sequence: TGTGCCAGCAGTCGTGCCGGGACATATGCCGGGGAGCTGTTTTTT. V usage is TRBV6-2 or TRBV6-3 and J usage is TRBJ2-2; tentatively, D is TRBD1 (6 bases). Germline-derived CDR1 and CDR2 are MNHEY and SVGEGT. The V end was cut by 5 bases, the J end by 6 bases, with 16 bases between. The CDR3 loop spans 15 amino acids.

This chain joins TRBV2 and TRBJ2-3; D unresolved. Germline values: CDR1 SNHLY, CDR2 FYNNEI. The CDR3 totals 13 residues. V was trimmed by 6 bases and J by 1 base, leaving 8 bases between them. CDR3 loop: CASRGQGTDTQYF. Written as DNA, the CDR3 is TGTGCCAGCAGGGGCCAGGGCACAGATACGCAGTATTTT. Full variable domain (outside the CDR3, taken from reference TRBV2 and TRBJ2-3): EPEVTQTPSHQVTQMGQEVILRCVPISNHLYFYWYRQILGQKVEFLVSFYNNEISEKSEIFDDQFSVERPDGSNFTLKIRSTKLEDSAMYFCASRGQGTDTQYFGPGTRLTVL.

The chain links TRBV30 to TRBJ2-7; D possibly corresponds to TRBD2 (5 bases). V was clipped by 5 bases and J by 2 bases, with 7 bases between them. The germline V gene has CDR1 GTSNPN and CDR2 SVGIG (reference sequence). The CDR3 is 11 residues long. The DNA of the CDR3 is TGTGCCTGGTCGGGAACCTACGAGCAGTACTTC. Translated: CAWSGTYEQYF.

This sequence joins TRBV7-9 and TRBJ2-7; possible D gene TRBD2, 6 bases. The CDR3 sequence is 14 residues long. V was clipped by 4 bases and J by 0 bases, with 10 bases between them. CDR1 is SEHNR, CDR2 FQNEAQ, per germline (reference sequence). For the CDR3, the DNA is TGTGCCAGCAGCTCGACGGGGGTCTCCTACGAGCAGTACTTC. Amino acid sequence: CASSSTGVSYEQYF.

This chain connects TRBV6-5 to TRBJ2-3; 9 bases line up with TRBD2. V lost 2 bases to trimming and J lost 4 bases; unmatched junction nucleotides: 7. This CDR3 spans 16 amino acids. Germline V gene lookup returns CDR1 MNHEY and CDR2 SVGAGI. This CDR3 reads CASSYRLAGRPDTQYF. The CDR3, as DNA: TGTGCCAGCAGTTACAGGCTAGCGGGAAGGCCAGATACGCAGTATTTT.

The chain is built from TRBV28 and TRBJ1-4, with D possibly being TRBD1 (5 bases). From germline, CDR1 is MDHEN and CDR2 SYDVKM. V lost 2 bases and J lost 8, with 12 bases in between. CDR3 length: 14 amino acids. Here the CDR3 DNA reads TGTGCCAGCAGTTTAGGGGGGATGGGCGAAAAACTGTTTTTT. It yields the protein CASSLGGMGEKLFF.

The V and J genes are TRBV15 and TRBJ1-1, with D tentatively TRBD1 (5 bases). CDR1 LNHNV and CDR2 YYDKDF come from the germline V gene (reference sequence). CDR3 length: 15 amino acids. Trimming removed 0 bases at V and 10 bases at J, with 18 bases between. CDR3 nucleotides: TGTGCCACCAGCAGAGAAACAGGTTCCCTTAATAGAGCTTTCTTT. This translates into CATSRETGSLNRAFF.

The count of this clone is one. The chain employs TRBV11-2 and TRBJ2-7; a possible D gene is TRBD2 (6 bases). The CDR3 runs 15 residues. Between the trimmed V and J ends, which lost 2 bases and 0 bases, there was a span of 11 bases. Germline CDR1 is SGHAT and CDR2 is FQNNGV. The CDR3 sequence: CASSLTGEASYEQYF. CDR3 sequence (DNA): TGTGCCAGCAGCTTAACCGGGGAGGCCTCCTACGAGCAGTACTTC.

This clone was found once. The chain employs TRBV18 and TRBJ1-3; no clear D. The CDR3 covers 15 residues. Germline values: CDR1 KGHSH, CDR2 LQKENI. Trimming took 5 bases from V and 0 from J, leaving 11 bases between them. CDR3 in amino acids: CASSFAPNSGNTIYF. The CDR3 coding sequence is TGTGCCAGCTCATTCGCGCCGAACTCTGGAAACACCATATATTTT.

This clone has just one count. The chain joins TRBV7-9 to TRBJ1-1; D not resolved. Per the germline V gene, CDR1 is SEHNR and CDR2 is FQNEAQ (reference sequence). Trimming took 5 bases from V and 1 from J, leaving 14 bases between them. The CDR3 sequence is 15 residues long. The DNA for the CDR3 is TGTGCCAGCAGCATTGGGAGGGCGGAGAACACTGAAGCTTTCTTT. Amino acid sequence: CASSIGRAENTEAFF.

The chain joins TRBV6-5 to TRBJ2-1; 7 bases match TRBD2. The trim removed 6 bases at V and 6 bases at J, leaving 11 bases unmatched. Germline V CDR1 and CDR2: MNHEY, SVGAGI. The CDR3 contains 15 residues. Here the CDR3 DNA reads TGTGCCAGCAGATTCGGACTAGGATCGTCCAATGAGCAGTTCTTC. Amino acid sequence: CASRFGLGSSNEQFF.

This sequence joins TRBV9 and TRBJ2-1; D possibly corresponds to TRBD1 (7 bases). Germline-derived CDR1 and CDR2 are SGDLS and YYNGEE. V was pared by 0 bases and J by 7 bases, with 14 bases between. The CDR3 sequence is 15 residues long. For the CDR3, the DNA is TGTGCCAGCAGCGTAGGCGGAGGGGGCCCAAATGAGCAGTTCTTC. It yields the protein CASSVGGGGPNEQFF.

The chain is built from TRBV7-2 and TRBJ2-7; D is ambiguous. Germline assignment: CDR1 SGHTA and CDR2 FQGNSA. The ends were cut back, 1 base at V and 6 bases at J, with 10 bases in the middle. The CDR3 runs 13 residues. CDR3 bases: TGTGCCAGCAGCTTAGTCAAAGCGTCCGAGCAGTACTTC. The encoded protein is CASSLVKASEQYF.

This chain uses TRBV9 with TRBJ1-1; D is possibly TRBD1 (6 bases). This CDR3 comprises 16 residues. Trimming cost V 3 bases and J 1 base, with 16 bases left between them. CDR1 SGDLS and CDR2 YYNGEE come from the germline V gene. The CDR3 reads CASSAGTQKRNTEAFF. In DNA, the CDR3 is TGTGCCAGCAGCGCTGGGACACAGAAACGGAACACTGAAGCTTTCTTT.

The rearrangement links TRBV10-3 to TRBJ1-1; TRBD1 aligns across 8 bases. Losses at the gene ends were 7 bases for V and 5 bases for J; bases not matched to a gene: 9. Germline V CDR1 and CDR2: ENHRY, SYGVKD. The CDR3 covers 14 residues. CDR3 DNA sequence: TGTGCCATCAATCGACAGGGGAAGGGGACTGAAGCTTTCTTT. The encoded protein is CAINRQGKGTEAFF.

This sequence joins TRBV3-1 (or the pseudogene TRBV3-2) and TRBJ2-7; D not resolved. The CDR3 length is 14 residues. V dropped 1 base and J dropped 2 bases, with 9 bases sitting between them. Germline CDR1 LGHDT, CDR2 YNNKEL (reference sequence). CDR3 nucleotides: TGTGCCAGCAGCCAAGTTACACTACCCTACGAGCAGTACTTC. Residues: CASSQVTLPYEQYF.